This T cell receptor (beta chain) was identified in a study of T-cell reconstitution after alpha-beta-depleted transplantation in children. The CDR3 covers 22 residues. TCRbeta library preparation incorporated unique molecular identifiers. MiXCR was run by TCRdb on the PCR reads, yielding one entry per CDR3 protein. The table shows about 540,000 distinct CDR3 sequences, with about 18% occurring only once. This rearrangement joins TRBV21-1 to TRBJ2-1; TRBD2, the D gene given by the table, was not confirmed from the DNA. TRBV21-1 is a known pseudogene. The clonotype was recovered from a human donor who donated a stem cell graft to a child with acute lymphoblastic leukemia. The starting material was PBMCs from the stem cell graft donor, obtained from the stem cell graft. CDR3: CASSNPQSPARASGRVPNEQFF. In DNA, the CDR3 is TGTGCCAGCAGCAATCCCCAGAGTCCGGCGAGGGCTAGCGGGAGAGTTCCTAATGAGCAGTTCTTC.